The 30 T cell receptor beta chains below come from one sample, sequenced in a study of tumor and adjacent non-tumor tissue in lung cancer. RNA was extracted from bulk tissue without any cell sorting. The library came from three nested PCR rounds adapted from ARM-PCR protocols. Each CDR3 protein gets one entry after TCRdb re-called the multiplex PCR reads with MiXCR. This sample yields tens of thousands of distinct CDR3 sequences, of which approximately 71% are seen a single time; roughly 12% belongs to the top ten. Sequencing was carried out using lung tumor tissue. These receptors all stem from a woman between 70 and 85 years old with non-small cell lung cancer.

CDR3 DNA: TGCAGTGCTAGAGCCCAGGGTTTGAGCAATCAGCCCCAGCATTTT. It is translated as CSARAQGLSNQPQHF. The genes are TRBV20-1 and TRBJ1-5; perhaps TRBD1 as D (5 bases). Germline CDR1 is DFQATT and CDR2 is SNEGSKA (reference sequence). V was cut by 1 base and J by 1 base, with 11 bases left in between. The CDR3 is 15 amino acids.

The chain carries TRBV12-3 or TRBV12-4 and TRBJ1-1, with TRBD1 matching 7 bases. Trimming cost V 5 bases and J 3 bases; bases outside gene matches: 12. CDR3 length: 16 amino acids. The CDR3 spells CASSVPRTGLDTEAFF. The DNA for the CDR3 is TGTGCCAGCAGTGTCCCCCGGACAGGTTTGGACACTGAAGCTTTCTTT.

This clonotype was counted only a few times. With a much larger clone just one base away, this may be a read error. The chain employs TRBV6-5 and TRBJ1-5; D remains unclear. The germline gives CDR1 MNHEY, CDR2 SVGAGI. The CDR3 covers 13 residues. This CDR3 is CASSYRLNPPQHF. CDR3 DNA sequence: TGTGCCAGCAGTTACCGTCTCAATCCGCCCCAGCATTTT.

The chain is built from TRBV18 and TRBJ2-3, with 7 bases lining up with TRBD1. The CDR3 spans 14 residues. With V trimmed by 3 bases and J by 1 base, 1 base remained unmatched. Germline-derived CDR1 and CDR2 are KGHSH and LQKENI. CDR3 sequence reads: CASSPGQRTDTQYF. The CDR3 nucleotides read TGTGCCAGCTCACCGGGACAGCGCACAGATACGCAGTATTTT.

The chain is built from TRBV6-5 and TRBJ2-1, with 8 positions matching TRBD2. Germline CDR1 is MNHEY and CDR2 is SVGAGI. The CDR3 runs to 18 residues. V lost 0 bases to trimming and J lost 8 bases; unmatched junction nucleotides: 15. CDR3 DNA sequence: TGTGCCAGCAGTTACTCGAGTCTTCGAGCGGGAGAGCCTGATGAGCAGTTCTTC. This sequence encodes CASSYSSLRAGEPDEQFF.

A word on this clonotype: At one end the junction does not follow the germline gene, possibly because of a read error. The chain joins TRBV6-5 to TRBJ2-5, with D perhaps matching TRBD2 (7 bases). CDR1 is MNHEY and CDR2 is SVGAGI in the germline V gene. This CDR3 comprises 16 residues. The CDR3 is CASSHSLGEGEETKYF. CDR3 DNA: TGTGCCAGCAGTCACTCGCTTGGGGAGGGGGAAGAGACCAAGTATTTC.

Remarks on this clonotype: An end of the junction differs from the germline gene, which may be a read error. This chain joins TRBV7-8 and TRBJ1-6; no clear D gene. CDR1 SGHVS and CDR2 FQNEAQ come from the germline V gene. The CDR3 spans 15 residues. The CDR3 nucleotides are TGTGTCAGCTCAGCGGGGAGCTCCTATGATTCACCCCTCCACTTT. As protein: CVSSAGSSYDSPLHF.

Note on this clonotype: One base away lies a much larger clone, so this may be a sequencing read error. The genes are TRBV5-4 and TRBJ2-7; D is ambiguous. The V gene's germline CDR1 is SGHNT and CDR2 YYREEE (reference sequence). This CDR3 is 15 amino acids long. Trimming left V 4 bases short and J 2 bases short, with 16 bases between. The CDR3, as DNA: TGTGCCAGCAGCCCCCAAAGGACGGCTCCCTACGAGCAGTACTTC. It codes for CASSPQRTAPYEQYF.

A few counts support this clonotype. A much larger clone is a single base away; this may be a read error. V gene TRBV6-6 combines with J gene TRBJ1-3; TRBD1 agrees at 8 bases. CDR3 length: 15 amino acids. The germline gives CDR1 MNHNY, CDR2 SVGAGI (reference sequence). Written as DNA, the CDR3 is TGTGCCAGCAAGGACAGGGACAGCTCTGGAACCACCATATATTTT. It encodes CASKDRDSSGTTIYF.

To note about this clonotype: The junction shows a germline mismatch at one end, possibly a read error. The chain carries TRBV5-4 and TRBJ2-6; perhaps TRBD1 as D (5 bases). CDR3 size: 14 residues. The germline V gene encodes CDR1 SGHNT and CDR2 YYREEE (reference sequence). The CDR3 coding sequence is TGTGCCAGTAAAGACACTTATGGGGCCAACGTCCCGACTTTC. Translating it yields CASKDTYGANVPTF.

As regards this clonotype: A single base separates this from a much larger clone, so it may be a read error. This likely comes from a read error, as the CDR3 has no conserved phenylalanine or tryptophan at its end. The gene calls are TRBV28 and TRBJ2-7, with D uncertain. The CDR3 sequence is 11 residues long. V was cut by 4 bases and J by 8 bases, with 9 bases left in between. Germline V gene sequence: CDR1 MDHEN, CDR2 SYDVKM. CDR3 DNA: TGTGCCAGCAGTTGGGCCAACCAGCAGTACCTC. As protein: CASSWANQQYL.

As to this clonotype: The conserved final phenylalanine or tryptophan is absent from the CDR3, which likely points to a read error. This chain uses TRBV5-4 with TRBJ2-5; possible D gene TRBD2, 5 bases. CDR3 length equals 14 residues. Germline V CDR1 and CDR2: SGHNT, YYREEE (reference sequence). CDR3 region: CTSSIRAVQETQYY. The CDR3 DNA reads TGTACCAGCAGCATCCGAGCGGTTCAAGAGACCCAGTACTAC.

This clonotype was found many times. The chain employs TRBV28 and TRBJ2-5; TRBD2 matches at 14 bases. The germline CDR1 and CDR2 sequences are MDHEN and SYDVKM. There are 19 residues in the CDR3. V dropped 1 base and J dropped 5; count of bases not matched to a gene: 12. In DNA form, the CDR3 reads TGTGCCAGCAGTTTATTCTCCTCCGGACTAGCGGGAGGTGCTGAGACCCAGTACTTC. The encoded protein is CASSLFSSGLAGGAETQYF.

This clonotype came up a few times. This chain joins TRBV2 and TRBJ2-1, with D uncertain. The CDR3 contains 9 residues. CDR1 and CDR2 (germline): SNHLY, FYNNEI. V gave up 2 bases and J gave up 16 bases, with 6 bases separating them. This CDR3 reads CASSESHFF. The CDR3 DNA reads TGTGCCAGCAGTGAAAGCCATTTCTTC.

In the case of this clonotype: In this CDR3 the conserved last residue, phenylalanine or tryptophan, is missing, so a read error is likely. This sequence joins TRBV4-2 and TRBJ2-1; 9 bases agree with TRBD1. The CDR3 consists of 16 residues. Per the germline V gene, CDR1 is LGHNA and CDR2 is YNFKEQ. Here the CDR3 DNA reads TGTGCCAGCAGCCAAGGATGGGACAGGGATTACAACGAGCAGTTCCTC. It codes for CASSQGWDRDYNEQFL.

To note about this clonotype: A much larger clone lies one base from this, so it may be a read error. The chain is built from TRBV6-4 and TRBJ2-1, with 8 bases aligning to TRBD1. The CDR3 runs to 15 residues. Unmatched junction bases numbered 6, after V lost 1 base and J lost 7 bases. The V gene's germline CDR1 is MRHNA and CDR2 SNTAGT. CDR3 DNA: TGTGCCAGCAGTGACTGCCAGGGGGCTCAAAATGAGCAGTTCTTC. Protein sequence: CASSDCQGAQNEQFF.

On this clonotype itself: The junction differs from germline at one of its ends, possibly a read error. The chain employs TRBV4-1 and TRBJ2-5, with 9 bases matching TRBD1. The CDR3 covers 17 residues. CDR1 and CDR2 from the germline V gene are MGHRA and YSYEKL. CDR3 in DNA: TGCGCCAACAGCCAATTCGGACAGGGGCTCCTCCAAGAGGCCCAGTACTTC. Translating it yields CANSQFGQGLLQEAQYF.

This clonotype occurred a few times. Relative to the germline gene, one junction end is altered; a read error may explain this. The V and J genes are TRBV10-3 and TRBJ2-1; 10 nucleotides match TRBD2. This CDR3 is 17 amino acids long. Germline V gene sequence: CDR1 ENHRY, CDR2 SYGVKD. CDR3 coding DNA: TGTGCCACCTTGACAACCGGGACTAGCGTTGCCTACAATGAGCACTTCTTC. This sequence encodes CATLTTGTSVAYNEHFF.

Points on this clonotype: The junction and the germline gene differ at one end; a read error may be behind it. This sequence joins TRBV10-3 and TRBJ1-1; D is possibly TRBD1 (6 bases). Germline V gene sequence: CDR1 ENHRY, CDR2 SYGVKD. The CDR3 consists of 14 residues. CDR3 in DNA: TGTGCCATCGCCCCCGGACAGCCGAACAATGAAGCTTTCTTT. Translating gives CAIAPGQPNNEAFF.

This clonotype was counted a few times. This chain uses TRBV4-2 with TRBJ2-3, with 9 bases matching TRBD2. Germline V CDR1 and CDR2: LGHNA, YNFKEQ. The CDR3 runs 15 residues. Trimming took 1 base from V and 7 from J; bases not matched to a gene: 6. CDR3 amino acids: CASSQGAGGPHTQYF. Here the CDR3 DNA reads TGTGCCAGCAGCCAAGGAGCGGGAGGTCCACATACGCAGTATTTT.

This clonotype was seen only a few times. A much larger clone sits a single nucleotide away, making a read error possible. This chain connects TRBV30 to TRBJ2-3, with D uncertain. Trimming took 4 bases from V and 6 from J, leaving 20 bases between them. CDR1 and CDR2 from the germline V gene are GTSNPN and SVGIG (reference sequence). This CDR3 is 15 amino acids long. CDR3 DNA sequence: TGTGCCTGGAAGGATACCATGGGGTGGGGTGATACGCAGTATTTT. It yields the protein CAWKDTMGWGDTQYF.

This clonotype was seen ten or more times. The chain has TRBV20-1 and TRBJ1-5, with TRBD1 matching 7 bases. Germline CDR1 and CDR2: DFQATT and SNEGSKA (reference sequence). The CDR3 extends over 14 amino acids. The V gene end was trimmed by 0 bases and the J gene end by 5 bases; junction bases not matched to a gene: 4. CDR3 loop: CSARDDRADQPQHF. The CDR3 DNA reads TGCAGTGCTAGAGACGACAGGGCAGATCAGCCCCAGCATTTT.

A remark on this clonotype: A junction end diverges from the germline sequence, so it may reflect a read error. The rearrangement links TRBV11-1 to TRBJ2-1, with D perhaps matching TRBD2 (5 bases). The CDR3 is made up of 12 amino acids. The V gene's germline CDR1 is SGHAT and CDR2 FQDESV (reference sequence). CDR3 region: CTSSLLGTTPQF. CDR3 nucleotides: TGTACCAGCAGCTTACTAGGAACCACGCCACAGTTC.

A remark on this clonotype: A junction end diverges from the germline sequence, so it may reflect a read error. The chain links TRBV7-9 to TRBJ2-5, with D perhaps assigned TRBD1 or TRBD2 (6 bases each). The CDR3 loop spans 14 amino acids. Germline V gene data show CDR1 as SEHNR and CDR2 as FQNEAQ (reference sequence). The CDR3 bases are TGTGCCAGCAACTTAGGAGGGGGACAAGAGACCCAGTACTTC. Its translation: CASNLGGGQETQYF.

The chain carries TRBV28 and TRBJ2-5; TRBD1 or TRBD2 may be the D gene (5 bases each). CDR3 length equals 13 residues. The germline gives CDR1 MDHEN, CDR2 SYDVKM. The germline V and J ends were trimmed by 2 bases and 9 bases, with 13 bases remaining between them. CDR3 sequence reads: CASSLVGTEAQYF. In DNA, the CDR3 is TGTGCCAGCAGTTTAGTCGGGACCGAGGCCCAGTACTTC.

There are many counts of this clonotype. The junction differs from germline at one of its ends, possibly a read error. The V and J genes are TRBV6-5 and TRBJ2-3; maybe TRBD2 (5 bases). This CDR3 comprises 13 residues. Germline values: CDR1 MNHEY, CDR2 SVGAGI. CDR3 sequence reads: CVSSTLGADTQYF. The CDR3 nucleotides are TGTGTCAGCAGTACCCTCGGGGCAGATACGCAGTATTTT.

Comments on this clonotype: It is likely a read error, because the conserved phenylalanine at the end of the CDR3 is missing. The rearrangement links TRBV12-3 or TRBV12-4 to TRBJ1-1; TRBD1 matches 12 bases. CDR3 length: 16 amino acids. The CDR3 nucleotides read TGTGTCAGCAGTAACAGCCGGGGACAGGGGGCCGCTGAAGCTTTCTCT. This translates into CVSSNSRGQGAAEAFS.

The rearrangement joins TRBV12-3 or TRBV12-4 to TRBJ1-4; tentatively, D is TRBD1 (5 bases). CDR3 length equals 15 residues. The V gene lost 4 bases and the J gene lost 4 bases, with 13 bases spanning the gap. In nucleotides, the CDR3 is TGTGCCAGCAGTTCGAAGGGGCGTGATAATGAAAAACTGTTTTTT. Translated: CASSSKGRDNEKLFF.

CDR3 sequence (DNA): TGCAGCCTTCCATGGGAAGGAAATGAGCAGTTCTTC. Residues: CSLPWEGNEQFF. The chain joins TRBV29-1 to TRBJ2-1; D unresolved. Germline CDR1 and CDR2: SQVTM and ANQGSEA. This CDR3 contains 12 residues. V was shortened by 8 bases and J by 7 bases, with 15 bases between the two germline ends.

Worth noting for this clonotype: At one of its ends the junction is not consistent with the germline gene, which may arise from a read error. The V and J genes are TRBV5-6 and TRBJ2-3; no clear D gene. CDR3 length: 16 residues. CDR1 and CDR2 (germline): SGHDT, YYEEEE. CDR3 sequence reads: CTSSPTNGPNTDTQYF. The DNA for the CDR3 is TGTACCAGCAGCCCGACGAACGGACCGAACACAGATACGCAGTATTTT.